This T cell receptor (beta chain) was observed in a study of T cells in Graves' hyperthyroidism and ophthalmopathy. Stable Graves' hyperthyroidism meant no ophthalmopathy progression within 18 months. The authors obtained PBMCs from 10 ml of fresh peripheral blood. Study results and caveats: Most clonotypes expanded in thyroid above 0.001 were likewise present in blood. Through a model of 13 V-J features, ophthalmopathy was separated from stable hyperthyroidism.

This clonotype was recorded many times. No antigen is known for it. The germline V and J ends were trimmed by 2 bases and 3 bases, with 9 bases remaining between them. The CDR3 spans 14 residues. Germline V gives CDR1 LGHDT, CDR2 YNNKEL (reference sequence). The CDR3 regions of TCR beta were amplified from RNA transcripts. HTBI primers were used for first-round RT-PCR of the TCR CDR3. TCRdb reprocessed the multiplex PCR reads with MiXCR, giving one entry per CDR3 protein. The table includes roughly 400,000 distinct CDR3 sequences, roughly 25% detected once. The sequence derives from a man between 45 and 60 years old with Graves' hyperthyroidism. The genes are TRBV3-1 and TRBJ2-3, with D possibly called TRBD1 or TRBD2 (6 bases each). The sequencing input was blood. The CDR3 loop is CASSQTGATDTQYF. CDR3 sequence (DNA): TGTGCCAGCAGCCAAACGGGGGCGACAGATACGCAGTATTTT.